Following are 7 T cell receptor beta chains from one sample sequenced in a study of OX40 agonist ivuxolimab in advanced cancers. The data were produced by immunoSEQ multiplex PCR, yet TCRdb's version contains in-frame clones alone and is incomplete. Of 73,000 or so clones listed, about 90% were seen once; the top ten hold around 0.78%. The sequencing here drew on CD4+ or CD8+ T cells sorted from blood, taken in a trial of the OX40 agonist ivuxolimab. These receptors were obtained from an adult with an advanced solid tumor such as melanoma, head and neck, liver or kidney cancer.

About this clone itself: The sample contains more than one DNA sequence encoding this CDR3. The chain has TRBV2 and TRBJ1-3, with TRBD1 as a possible D gene (6 bases). Trimming took off 9 bases at V and 0 bases at J, with 9 bases between the two ends. CDR1 is SNHLY and CDR2 is FYNNEI in the germline V gene. This CDR3 has 13 residues. The CDR3 nucleotides read TGTGCCAGAGGGGGGCTCTCTGGAAACACCATATATTTT. This translates into CARGGLSGNTIYF. Full variable domain (remainder filled in from reference TRBV2 and TRBJ1-3): EPEVTQTPSHQVTQMGQEVILRCVPISNHLYFYWYRQILGQKVEFLVSFYNNEISEKSEIFDDQFSVERPDGSNFTLKIRSTKLEDSAMYFCARGGLSGNTIYFGEGSWLTVV.

The chain carries TRBV30 and TRBJ1-6; D is unclear. Germline V gene lookup returns CDR1 GTSNPN and CDR2 SVGIG (reference sequence). V lost 2 bases to trimming and J lost 7 bases, with 12 bases between them. This CDR3 region has 14 residues. The CDR3 is CAWSRRRGNSPLHF. CDR3 DNA sequence: TGTGCCTGGAGTAGGAGGCGCGGGAATTCACCCCTCCACTTT.

J is TRBJ2-7 and V is TRBV11-2, with no clear D. V lost 1 base, J lost 4 bases, and 5 bases lay in between. This CDR3 has 12 residues. CDR1 SGHAT and CDR2 FQNNGV come from the germline V gene. The CDR3 here is CASSLGVYEQYF. Written as DNA, the CDR3 is TGTGCCAGCAGCTTAGGCGTATACGAGCAGTACTTC.

The rearrangement joins TRBV7-6 to TRBJ2-7, with D unclear. This CDR3 is 13 amino acids long. Trimming took off 5 bases at V and 6 bases at J, with 14 bases between the two ends. Per the germline V gene, CDR1 is SGHVS and CDR2 is FNYEAQ. In DNA form, the CDR3 reads TGTGCCAGCAGCCAACGGCCCCGCAGCGAGCAGTACTTC. It specifies CASSQRPRSEQYF.

This clone was detected once. The CDR3 coding sequence is TGTGCCAGCAGTCCATCAGATAGCAATCAGCCCCAGCATTTT. Its protein product is CASSPSDSNQPQHF. V is TRBV28 and J is TRBJ1-5; D is unclear. The germline CDR1 and CDR2 sequences are MDHEN and SYDVKM. This CDR3 has 14 residues. V was clipped by 5 bases and J by 0 bases, with 8 bases between them. Filled out from reference TRBV28 and TRBJ1-5, the complete variable domain reads DVKVTQSSRYLVKRTGEKVFLECVQDMDHENMFWYRQDPGLGLRLIYFSYDVKMKEKGDIPEGYSVSREKKERFSLILESASTNQTSMYLCASSPSDSNQPQHFGDGTRLSIL.

The rearrangement joins TRBV4-2 to TRBJ1-3; D not certain. The CDR3 loop spans 17 amino acids. The ends were cut back, 1 base at V and 0 bases at J, with 13 bases in the middle. CDR1 is LGHNA and CDR2 is YNFKEQ in the germline V gene. The CDR3 coding sequence is TGTGCCAGCAGCCAAGGCGAGGGCAGGACCTCTGGAAACACCATATATTTT. It specifies CASSQGEGRTSGNTIYF.

The rearrangement joins TRBV7-9 to TRBJ2-3; 9 bases agree with TRBD2. V lost 1 base, J lost 2 bases, and 13 bases stayed unmatched. Germline CDR1 is SEHNR and CDR2 is FQNEAQ (reference sequence). The length of the CDR3 is 19 residues. CDR3 nucleotides: TGTGCCAGCAGCTTAGAGCTTAGGGCAGCGGGAGGCCTCACAGATACGCAGTATTTT. Protein sequence: CASSLELRAAGGLTDTQYF.